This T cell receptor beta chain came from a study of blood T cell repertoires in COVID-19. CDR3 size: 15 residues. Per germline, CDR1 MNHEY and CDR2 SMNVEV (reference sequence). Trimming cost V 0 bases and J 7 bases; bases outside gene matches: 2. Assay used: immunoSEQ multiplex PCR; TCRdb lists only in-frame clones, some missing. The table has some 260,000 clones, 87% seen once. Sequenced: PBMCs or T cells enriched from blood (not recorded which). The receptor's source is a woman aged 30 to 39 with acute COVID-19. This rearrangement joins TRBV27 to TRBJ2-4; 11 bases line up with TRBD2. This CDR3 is CASSLSGTSGNIQYF. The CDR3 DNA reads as TGTGCCAGCAGTTTATCCGGGACTAGCGGTAACATTCAGTACTTC.